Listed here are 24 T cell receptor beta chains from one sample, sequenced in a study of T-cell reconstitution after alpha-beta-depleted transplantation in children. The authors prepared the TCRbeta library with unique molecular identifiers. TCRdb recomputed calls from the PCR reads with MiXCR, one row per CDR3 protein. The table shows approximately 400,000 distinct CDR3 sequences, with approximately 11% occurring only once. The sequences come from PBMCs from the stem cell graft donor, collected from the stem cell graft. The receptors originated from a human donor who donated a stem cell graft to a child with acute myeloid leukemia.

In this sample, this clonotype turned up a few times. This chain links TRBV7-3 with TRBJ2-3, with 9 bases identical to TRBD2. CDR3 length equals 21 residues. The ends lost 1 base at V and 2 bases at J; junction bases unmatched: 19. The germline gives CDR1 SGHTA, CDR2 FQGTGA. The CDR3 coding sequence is TGTGCCAGCAGCTTAATGAGTGTTAGCGGGGGAAGATGGACACACACAGATACGCAGTATTTT. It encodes CASSLMSVSGGRWTHTDTQYF.

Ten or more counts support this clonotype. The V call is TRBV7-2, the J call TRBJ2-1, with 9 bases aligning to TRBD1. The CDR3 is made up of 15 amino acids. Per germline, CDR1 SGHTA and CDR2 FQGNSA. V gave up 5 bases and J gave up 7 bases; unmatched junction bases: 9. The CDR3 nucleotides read TGTGCCAGCAGCAACGACAGGGGGTCTAGGAATGAGCAGTTCTTC. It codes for CASSNDRGSRNEQFF.

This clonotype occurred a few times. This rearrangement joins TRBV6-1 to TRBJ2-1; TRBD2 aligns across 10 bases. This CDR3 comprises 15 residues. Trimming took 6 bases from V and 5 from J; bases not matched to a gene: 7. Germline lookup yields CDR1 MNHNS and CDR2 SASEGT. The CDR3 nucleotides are TGTGCCAGCAGACGCGCTAGCGGGAGTAACAATGAGCAGTTCTTC. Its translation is CASRRASGSNNEQFF.

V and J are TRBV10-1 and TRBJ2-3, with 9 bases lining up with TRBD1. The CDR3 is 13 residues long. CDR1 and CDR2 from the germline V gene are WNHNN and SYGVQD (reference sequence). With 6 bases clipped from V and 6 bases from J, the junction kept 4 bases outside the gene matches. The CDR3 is CASSWTGDDTQYF. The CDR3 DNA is TGCGCCAGCAGCTGGACAGGGGACGATACGCAGTATTTT.

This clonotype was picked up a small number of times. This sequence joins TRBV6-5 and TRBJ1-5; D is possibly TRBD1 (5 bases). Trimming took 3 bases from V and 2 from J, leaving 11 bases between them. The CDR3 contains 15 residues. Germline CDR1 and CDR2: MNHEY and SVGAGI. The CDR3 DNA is TGTGCCAGCAGTTATATGGGGGGTGGCAATCAGCCCCAGCATTTT. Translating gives CASSYMGGGNQPQHF.

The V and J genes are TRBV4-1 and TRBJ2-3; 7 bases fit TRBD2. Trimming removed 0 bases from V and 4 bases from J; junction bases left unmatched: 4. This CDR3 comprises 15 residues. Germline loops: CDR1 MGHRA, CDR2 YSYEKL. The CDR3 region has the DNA TGCGCCAGCAGCCAAGATAGTGGACTAGCAGATACGCAGTATTTT. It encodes CASSQDSGLADTQYF.

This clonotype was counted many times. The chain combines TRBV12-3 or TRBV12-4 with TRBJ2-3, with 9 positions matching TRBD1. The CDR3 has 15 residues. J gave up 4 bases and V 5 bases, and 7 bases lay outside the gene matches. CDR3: CASSRTGGFADTQYF. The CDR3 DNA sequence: TGTGCCAGCAGTCGTACAGGGGGCTTCGCAGATACGCAGTATTTT.

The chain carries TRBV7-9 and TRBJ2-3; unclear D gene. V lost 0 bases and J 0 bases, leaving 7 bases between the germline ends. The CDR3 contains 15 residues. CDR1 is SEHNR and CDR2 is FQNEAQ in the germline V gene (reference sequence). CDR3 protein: CASSLAVGSTDTQYF. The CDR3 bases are TGTGCCAGCAGCTTAGCGGTCGGCAGCACAGATACGCAGTATTTT.

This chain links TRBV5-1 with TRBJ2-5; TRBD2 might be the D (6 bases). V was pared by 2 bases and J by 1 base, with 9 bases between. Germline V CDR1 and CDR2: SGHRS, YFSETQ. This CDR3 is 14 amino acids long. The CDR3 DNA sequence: TGCGCCAGCAGCTTAGCGGGCCCCCAAGAGACCCAGTACTTC. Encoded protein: CASSLAGPQETQYF.

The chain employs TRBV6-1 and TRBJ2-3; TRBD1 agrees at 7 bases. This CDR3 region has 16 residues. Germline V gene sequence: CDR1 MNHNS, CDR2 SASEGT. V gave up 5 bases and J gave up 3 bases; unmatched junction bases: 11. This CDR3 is CASSQTGLVGTDTQYF. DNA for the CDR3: TGTGCCAGCAGTCAGACAGGGCTGGTGGGTACAGATACGCAGTATTTT.

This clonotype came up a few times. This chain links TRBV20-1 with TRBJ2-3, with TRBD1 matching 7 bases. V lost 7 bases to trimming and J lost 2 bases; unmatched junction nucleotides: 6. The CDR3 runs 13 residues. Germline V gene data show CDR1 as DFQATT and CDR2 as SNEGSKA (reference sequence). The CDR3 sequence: CSVGGQVTDTQYF. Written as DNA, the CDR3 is TGCAGTGTAGGTGGACAGGTCACAGATACGCAGTATTTT.

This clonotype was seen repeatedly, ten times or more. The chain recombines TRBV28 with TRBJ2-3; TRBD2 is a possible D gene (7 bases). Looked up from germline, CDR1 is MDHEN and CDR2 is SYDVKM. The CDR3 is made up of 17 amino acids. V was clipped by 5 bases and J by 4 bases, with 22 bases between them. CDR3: CASSPPSPPGGPDTQYF. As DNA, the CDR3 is TGTGCCAGCAGTCCCCCATCCCCACCGGGGGGCCCAGATACGCAGTATTTT.

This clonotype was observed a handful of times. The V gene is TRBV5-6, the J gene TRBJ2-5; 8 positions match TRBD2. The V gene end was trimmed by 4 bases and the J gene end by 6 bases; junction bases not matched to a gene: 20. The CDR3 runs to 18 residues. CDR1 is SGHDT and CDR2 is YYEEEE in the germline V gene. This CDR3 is CASSPRVTAGGVVKTQYF. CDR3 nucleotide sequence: TGTGCCAGCAGCCCCCGGGTTACCGCGGGAGGAGTAGTAAAGACCCAGTACTTC.

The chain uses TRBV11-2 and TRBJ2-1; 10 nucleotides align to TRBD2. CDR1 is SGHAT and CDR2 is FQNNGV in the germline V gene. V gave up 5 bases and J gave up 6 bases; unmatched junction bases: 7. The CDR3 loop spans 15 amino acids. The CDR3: CASSTTSGNINEQFF. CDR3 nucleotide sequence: TGTGCCAGCAGCACCACTAGCGGGAACATCAATGAGCAGTTCTTC.

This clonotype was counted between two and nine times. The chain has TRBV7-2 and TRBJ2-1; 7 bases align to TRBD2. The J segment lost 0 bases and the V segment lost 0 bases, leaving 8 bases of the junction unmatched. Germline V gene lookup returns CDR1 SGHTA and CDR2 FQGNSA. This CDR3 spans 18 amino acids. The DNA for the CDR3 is TGTGCCAGCAGCTTAGCGTCTAGCGGATGGGGCTCCTACAATGAGCAGTTCTTC. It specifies CASSLASSGWGSYNEQFF.

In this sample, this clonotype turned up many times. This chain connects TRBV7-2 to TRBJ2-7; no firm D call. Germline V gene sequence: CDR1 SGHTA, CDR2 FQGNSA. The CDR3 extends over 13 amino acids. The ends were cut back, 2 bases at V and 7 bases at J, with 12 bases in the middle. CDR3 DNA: TGTGCCAGCAGCTTATCTCTCCTGGCGGAGCAGTACTTC. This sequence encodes CASSLSLLAEQYF.

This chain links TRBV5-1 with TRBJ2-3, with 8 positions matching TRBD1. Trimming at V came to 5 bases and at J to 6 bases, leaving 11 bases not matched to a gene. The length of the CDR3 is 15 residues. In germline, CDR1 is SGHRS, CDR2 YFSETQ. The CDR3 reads CASSRGTGLGDTQYF. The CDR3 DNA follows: TGCGCCAGCAGTAGGGGGACAGGTCTGGGCGATACGCAGTATTTT.

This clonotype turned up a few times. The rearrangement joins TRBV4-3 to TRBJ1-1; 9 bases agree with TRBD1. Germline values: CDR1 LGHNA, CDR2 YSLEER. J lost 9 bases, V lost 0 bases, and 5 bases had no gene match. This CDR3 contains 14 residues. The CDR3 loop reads CASSQERQGVKAFF. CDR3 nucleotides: TGCGCCAGCAGCCAAGAACGACAGGGGGTGAAAGCTTTCTTT.

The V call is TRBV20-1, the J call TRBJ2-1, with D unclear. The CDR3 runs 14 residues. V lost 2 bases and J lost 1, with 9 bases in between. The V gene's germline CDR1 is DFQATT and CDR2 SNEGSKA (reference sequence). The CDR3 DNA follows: TGCAGTGCTAGATCCCAAAATTCCTACAATGAGCAGTTCTTC. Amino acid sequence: CSARSQNSYNEQFF.

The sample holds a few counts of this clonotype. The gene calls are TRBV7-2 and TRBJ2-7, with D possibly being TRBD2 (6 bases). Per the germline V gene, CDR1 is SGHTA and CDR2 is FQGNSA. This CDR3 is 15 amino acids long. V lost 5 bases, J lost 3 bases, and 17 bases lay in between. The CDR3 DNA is TGTGCCAGCAGCACCGGAGGGTGGGAAGGCTACGAGCAGTACTTC. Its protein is CASSTGGWEGYEQYF.

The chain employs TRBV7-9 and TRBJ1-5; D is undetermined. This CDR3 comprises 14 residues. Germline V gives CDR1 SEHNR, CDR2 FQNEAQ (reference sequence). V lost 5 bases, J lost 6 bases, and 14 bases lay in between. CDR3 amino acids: CASSPVGSSQPQHF. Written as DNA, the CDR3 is TGTGCCAGCAGCCCGGTGGGGAGTTCTCAGCCCCAGCATTTT.

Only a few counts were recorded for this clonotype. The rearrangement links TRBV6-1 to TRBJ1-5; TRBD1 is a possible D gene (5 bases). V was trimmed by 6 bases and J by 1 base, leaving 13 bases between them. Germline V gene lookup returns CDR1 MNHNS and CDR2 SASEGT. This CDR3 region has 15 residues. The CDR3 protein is CASSPGVASNQPQHF. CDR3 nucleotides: TGTGCCAGCAGCCCGGGGGTAGCGAGCAATCAGCCCCAGCATTTT.

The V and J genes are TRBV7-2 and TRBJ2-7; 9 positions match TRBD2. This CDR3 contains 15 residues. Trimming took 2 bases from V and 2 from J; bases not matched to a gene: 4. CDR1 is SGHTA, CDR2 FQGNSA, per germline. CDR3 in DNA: TGTGCCAGCAGCTTATGGGCTAGCGGGACCTACGAGCAGTACTTC. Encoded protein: CASSLWASGTYEQYF.

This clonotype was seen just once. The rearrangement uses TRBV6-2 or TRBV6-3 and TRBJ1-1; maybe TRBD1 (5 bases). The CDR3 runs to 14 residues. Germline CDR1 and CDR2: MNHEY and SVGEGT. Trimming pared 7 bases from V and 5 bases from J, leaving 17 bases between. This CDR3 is CASKVFKGRTEAFF. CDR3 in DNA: TGTGCCAGCAAGGTCTTCAAGGGGCGGACTGAAGCTTTCTTT.